Sequencing of this T cell receptor (beta chain) was carried out in a study of neurological immune-mediated disorders. Whole-study results and caveats: Expanded clones shared no CDR3 amino acid sequences across subjects, suggesting private repertoires in all groups.

As for the cDNA, it was generated by 5'RACE with 10-nucleotide random UMIs. MiXCR, run by TCRdb on the 5' RACE reads, gives a single entry per CDR3 protein. The profile shows more than 50,000 distinct CDR3 sequences, around 3.9% of them singletons. Only a few counts were recorded for this clonotype. What it binds is not known. A much bigger clone sits one base away, suggesting this may be a read error. Trimming removed 7 bases at V and 9 bases at J, with 19 bases between. The length of the CDR3 is 13 residues. CDR1 MNHEY and CDR2 SVGAGI come from the germline V gene. The V call is TRBV6-5, the J call TRBJ2-7; possibly TRBD1 for D (5 bases). The source material was PBMCs. The sequence came from a man between 25 and 39 years old with multiple sclerosis. CDR3 region: CASNSGKGRVQYF. CDR3 nucleotides: TGTGCCAGCAACTCTGGAAAGGGGCGAGTGCAGTACTTC.